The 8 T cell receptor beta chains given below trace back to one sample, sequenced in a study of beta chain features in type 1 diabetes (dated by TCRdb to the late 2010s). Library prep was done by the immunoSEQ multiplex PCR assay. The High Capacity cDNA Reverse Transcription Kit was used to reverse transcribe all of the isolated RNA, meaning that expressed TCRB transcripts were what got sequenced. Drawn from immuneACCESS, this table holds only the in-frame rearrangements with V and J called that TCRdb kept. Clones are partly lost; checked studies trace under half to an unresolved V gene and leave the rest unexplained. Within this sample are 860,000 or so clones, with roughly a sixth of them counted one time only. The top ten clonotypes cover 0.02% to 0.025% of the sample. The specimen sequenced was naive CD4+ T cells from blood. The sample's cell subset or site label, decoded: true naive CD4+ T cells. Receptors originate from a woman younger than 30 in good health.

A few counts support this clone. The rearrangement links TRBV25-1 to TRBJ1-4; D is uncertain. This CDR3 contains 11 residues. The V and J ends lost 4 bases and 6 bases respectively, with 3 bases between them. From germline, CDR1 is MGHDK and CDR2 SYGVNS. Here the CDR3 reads CASSAYEKLFF. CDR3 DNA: TGTGCCAGCAGTGCTTATGAAAAACTGTTTTTT.

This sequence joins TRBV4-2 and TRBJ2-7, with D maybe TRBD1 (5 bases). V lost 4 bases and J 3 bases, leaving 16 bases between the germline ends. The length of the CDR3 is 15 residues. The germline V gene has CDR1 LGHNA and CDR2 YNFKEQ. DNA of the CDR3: TGTGCCAGCAGCCCCCAGGGTAGCAGATACTACGAGCAGTACTTC. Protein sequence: CASSPQGSRYYEQYF.

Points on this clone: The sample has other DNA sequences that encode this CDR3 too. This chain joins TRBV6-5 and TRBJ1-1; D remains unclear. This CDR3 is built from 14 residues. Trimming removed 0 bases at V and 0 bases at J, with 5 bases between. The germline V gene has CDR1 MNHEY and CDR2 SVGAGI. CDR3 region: CASSYSRLNTEAFF. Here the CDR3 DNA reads TGTGCCAGCAGTTACTCTAGGCTGAACACTGAAGCTTTCTTT.

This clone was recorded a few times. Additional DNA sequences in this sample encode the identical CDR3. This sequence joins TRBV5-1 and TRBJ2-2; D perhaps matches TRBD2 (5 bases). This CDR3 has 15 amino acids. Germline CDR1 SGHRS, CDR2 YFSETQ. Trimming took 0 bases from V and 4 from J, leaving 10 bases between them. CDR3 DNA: TGCGCCAGCAGCTTGGGGACTTTGGGCACCGGGGAGCTGTTTTTT. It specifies CASSLGTLGTGELFF.

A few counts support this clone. In DNA form, the CDR3 reads TGTGCCAGCAGCCTTGGGACTAGCGGGAGAGTCAATGAGCAGTTCTTC. It encodes CASSLGTSGRVNEQFF. This sequence joins TRBV7-2 and TRBJ2-1, with 14 bases aligning to TRBD2. CDR3 length: 16 amino acids. The J segment lost 6 bases and the V segment lost 5 bases, leaving 6 bases of the junction unmatched. Germline CDR1 reads SGHTA; CDR2 reads FQGNSA. Combining the CDR3 with reference TRBV7-2 and TRBJ2-1 gives the whole variable domain GAGVSQSPSNKVTEKGKDVELRCDPISGHTALYWYRQSLGQGLEFLIYFQGNSAPDKSGLPSDRFSAERTGGSVSTLTIQRTQQEDSAVYLCASSLGTSGRVNEQFFGPGTRLTVL.

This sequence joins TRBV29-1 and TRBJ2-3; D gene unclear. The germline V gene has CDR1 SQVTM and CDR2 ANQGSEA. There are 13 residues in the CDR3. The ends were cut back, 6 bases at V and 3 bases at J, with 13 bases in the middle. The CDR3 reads CSVSVGLTDTQYF. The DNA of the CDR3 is TGCAGCGTCTCCGTCGGCTTAACAGATACGCAGTATTTT.

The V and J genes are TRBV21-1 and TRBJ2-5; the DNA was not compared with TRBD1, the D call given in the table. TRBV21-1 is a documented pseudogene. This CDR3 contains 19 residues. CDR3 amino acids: CASSQPRARNRDRGETQYF. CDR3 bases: TGTGCCAGCAGCCAACCCCGTGCGAGAAACCGGGACAGGGGCGAGACCCAGTACTTC.

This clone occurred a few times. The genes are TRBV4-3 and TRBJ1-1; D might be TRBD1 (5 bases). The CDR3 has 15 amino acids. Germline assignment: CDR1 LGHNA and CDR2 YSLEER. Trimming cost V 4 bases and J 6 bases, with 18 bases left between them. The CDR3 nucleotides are TGCGCCAGCAGCCGAGCCTCCAGGGATGGGGCTGAAGCTTTCTTT. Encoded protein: CASSRASRDGAEAFF.